This passage covers 26 T cell receptor beta chains from one sample sequenced in a study of shared clonotypes between healthy human individuals. Repertoires were generated with immunoSEQ multiplex PCR, while TCRdb's copy carries only in-frame clones and drops some. The profile shows about 2.3 million clones, about 90% of them singletons. Sequenced: naive CD4+ T cells from PBMCs. Subset given: CD45RA+ positively selected. The receptors originated from a man between 18 and 35 years old in good health. Some clones in this sample may be carry-over from other donors' samples.

As to this clone: The same CDR3 is also encoded by other DNA sequences in this sample. The chain couples TRBV7-3 to TRBJ2-5; 10 bases align to TRBD2. The CDR3 is made up of 13 amino acids. Germline values: CDR1 SGHTA, CDR2 FQGTGA. The J segment lost 4 bases and the V segment lost 5 bases, leaving 1 base of the junction unmatched. The CDR3 DNA reads TGTGCCAGCAGCCTAGCGGGAGTAGAGACCCAGTACTTC. Its translation is CASSLAGVETQYF.

The chain has TRBV7-2 and TRBJ2-5; D may match TRBD1 or TRBD2 (5 bases each). Germline assignment: CDR1 SGHTA and CDR2 FQGNSA. V was cut by 5 bases and J by 4 bases, with 14 bases left in between. This CDR3 is built from 14 residues. For the CDR3, the DNA is TGTGCCAGCAGCCGGCCCGGGGCTGGAGAGACCCAGTACTTC. This codes for CASSRPGAGETQYF. Full variable domain (rest looked up from reference TRBV7-2 and TRBJ2-5): GAGVSQSPSNKVTEKGKDVELRCDPISGHTALYWYRQSLGQGLEFLIYFQGNSAPDKSGLPSDRFSAERTGGSVSTLTIQRTQQEDSAVYLCASSRPGAGETQYFGPGTRLLVL.

The gene calls are TRBV5-1 and TRBJ2-1; 7 bases fit TRBD2. This CDR3 region has 16 residues. Trimming at V came to 4 bases and at J to 5 bases, leaving 12 bases not matched to a gene. Germline assignment: CDR1 SGHRS and CDR2 YFSETQ. The CDR3 protein is CASSPQPGGKNNEQFF. In DNA form, the CDR3 reads TGCGCCAGCAGCCCGCAACCGGGAGGTAAAAACAATGAGCAGTTCTTC. Full variable domain (outside the CDR3, taken from reference TRBV5-1 and TRBJ2-1): KAGVTQTPRYLIKTRGQQVTLSCSPISGHRSVSWYQQTPGQGLQFLFEYFSETQRNKGNFPGRFSGRQFSNSRSEMNVSTLELGDSALYLCASSPQPGGKNNEQFFGPGTRLTVL.

The chain couples TRBV2 to TRBJ1-2; D is unresolved. Per germline, CDR1 SNHLY and CDR2 FYNNEI. With 6 bases removed from V and 4 bases from J, the gap between germline ends came to 15 bases. CDR3 size: 14 residues. The CDR3 loop is CASSDRTGLYGYTF. For the CDR3, the DNA is TGTGCCAGCAGCGATCGGACGGGCCTCTATGGCTACACCTTC. The whole variable domain, remainder taken from reference TRBV2 and TRBJ1-2, is EPEVTQTPSHQVTQMGQEVILRCVPISNHLYFYWYRQILGQKVEFLVSFYNNEISEKSEIFDDQFSVERPDGSNFTLKIRSTKLEDSAMYFCASSDRTGLYGYTFGSGTRLTVV.

V and J are TRBV11-3 and TRBJ2-6; the D gene is possibly TRBD2 (6 bases). There are 15 residues in the CDR3. Between the trimmed V and J ends, which lost 8 bases and 2 bases, there was a span of 13 bases. The germline CDR1 and CDR2 sequences are SGHNT and YENEEA. The chain's CDR3 is CASAPEGAGANVLTF. The CDR3 region has the DNA TGTGCCAGCGCGCCGGAGGGCGCTGGGGCCAACGTCCTGACTTTC.

CDR3 amino acids: CASTPKIPQTPGELFF. CDR3 bases: TGTGCCAGCACCCCCAAGATCCCCCAAACCCCCGGGGAGCTGTTTTTT. The chain recombines TRBV14 with TRBJ2-2, with no clear D. Germline CDR1 and CDR2: SGHDN and FVKESK. The CDR3 sequence is 16 residues long. V lost 7 bases and J 6 bases, leaving 21 bases between the germline ends.

The rearrangement links TRBV5-1 to TRBJ1-3; a possible D gene is TRBD1 (6 bases). Trimming pared 0 bases from V and 2 bases from J, leaving 9 bases between. CDR3 length: 15 amino acids. Germline V lookup: CDR1 SGHRS, CDR2 YFSETQ. The CDR3 DNA sequence: TGCGCCAGCAGCTTGGGACAGGAGACTGGAAACACCATATATTTT. This encodes CASSLGQETGNTIYF.

The chain has TRBV7-2 and TRBJ2-3, with TRBD2 matching over 11 bases. J lost 1 base, V lost 7 bases, and 4 bases had no gene match. The length of the CDR3 is 15 residues. Germline CDR1 and CDR2: SGHTA and FQGNSA. CDR3 region: CASMLAGGGTDTQYF. CDR3 coding DNA: TGTGCCAGCATGTTAGCGGGAGGGGGCACAGATACGCAGTATTTT.

This sequence joins TRBV7-9 and TRBJ1-5; perhaps TRBD1 as D (6 bases). This CDR3 has 13 amino acids. CDR1 is SEHNR and CDR2 is FQNEAQ in the germline V gene (reference sequence). The germline V and J ends were trimmed by 3 bases and 9 bases, with 12 bases remaining between them. The CDR3 DNA sequence: TGTGCCAGCAGCTTGGGGGGCGGGAGGCCCCAGCATTTT. Translating it yields CASSLGGGRPQHF.

This rearrangement joins TRBV5-1 to TRBJ2-1, with D tentatively TRBD2 (6 bases). The germline CDR1 and CDR2 sequences are SGHRS and YFSETQ. The V gene lost 2 bases and the J gene lost 7 bases, with 16 bases spanning the gap. The CDR3 runs 15 residues. The CDR3 nucleotides read TGCGCCAGCAGCTTTATGGGCTCAGGAGGGAATGAGCAGTTCTTC. It translates to CASSFMGSGGNEQFF.

As to this clone: At the DNA level, this CDR3 is encoded by other sequences in the same sample as well. V gene TRBV18 combines with J gene TRBJ2-3; the match to TRBD2 covers 7 bases. Germline V gene lookup returns CDR1 KGHSH and CDR2 LQKENI. The trim removed 3 bases at V and 6 bases at J, leaving 6 bases unmatched. The CDR3 extends over 14 amino acids. This CDR3 is CASSPGGSGDTQYF. The DNA of the CDR3 is TGTGCCAGCTCACCTGGCGGGAGCGGGGATACGCAGTATTTT.

This clone is a singleton in its sample. V is TRBV7-2 and J is TRBJ2-3; 7 positions agree with TRBD2. CDR1 and CDR2 from the germline V gene are SGHTA and FQGNSA. Unmatched junction bases numbered 6, after V lost 1 base and J lost 2 bases. This CDR3 is built from 16 residues. CDR3: CASSLVASGPTDTQYF. CDR3 DNA: TGTGCCAGCAGCTTAGTGGCTAGCGGACCCACAGATACGCAGTATTTT.

The chain is built from TRBV2 and TRBJ1-1; D remains ambiguous. The CDR3 consists of 12 residues. Looked up from germline, CDR1 is SNHLY and CDR2 is FYNNEI. Deletions cut 6 bases from V and 7 bases from J, with 12 bases between. The CDR3 spells CASRNRIFEAFF. Here the CDR3 DNA reads TGTGCCAGCAGGAACCGGATTTTTGAAGCTTTCTTT.

This chain connects TRBV5-4 to TRBJ1-4; unclear D gene. CDR1 is SGHNT, CDR2 YYREEE, per germline (reference sequence). V gave up 1 base and J gave up 4 bases, with 8 bases separating them. CDR3 length: 14 residues. CDR3 sequence (DNA): TGTGCCAGCAGCTTGTGGCGGAATAATGAAAAACTGTTTTTT. It codes for CASSLWRNNEKLFF. Based on the CDR3 plus reference TRBV5-4 and TRBJ1-4, the full variable domain is ETGVTQSPTHLIKTRGQQVTLRCSSQSGHNTVSWYQQALGQGPQFIFQYYREEENGRGNFPPRFSGLQFPNYSSELNVNALELDDSALYLCASSLWRNNEKLFFGSGTQLSVL.

The rearrangement links TRBV14 to TRBJ1-1, with 7 bases aligning to TRBD1. The germline CDR1 and CDR2 sequences are SGHDN and FVKESK. The length of the CDR3 is 15 residues. After removal of 4 bases from V and 1 base from J, the junction contained 6 bases not matched to a gene. The CDR3 loop reads CASSLERTGNTEAFF. For the CDR3, the DNA is TGTGCCAGCAGCCTCGAGAGGACAGGGAACACTGAAGCTTTCTTT.

The chain joins TRBV19 to TRBJ2-3; D is ambiguous. The germline V gene has CDR1 LNHDA and CDR2 SQIVND (reference sequence). The CDR3 has 14 residues. Trimming cost V 3 bases and J 0 bases, with 7 bases left between them. CDR3 bases: TGTGCCAGTAGTATGGATCCTAGCACAGATACGCAGTATTTT. Protein product: CASSMDPSTDTQYF. Based on the CDR3 plus reference TRBV19 and TRBJ2-3, the full variable domain is DGGITQSPKYLFRKEGQNVTLSCEQNLNHDAMYWYRQDPGQGLRLIYYSQIVNDFQKGDIAEGYSVSREKKESFPLTVTSAQKNPTAFYLCASSMDPSTDTQYFGPGTRLTVL.

The chain is built from TRBV27 and TRBJ1-5; D may be TRBD1 (6 bases). The CDR3 sequence is 16 residues long. Germline V lookup: CDR1 MNHEY, CDR2 SMNVEV (reference sequence). V was pared by 5 bases and J by 14 bases, with 28 bases between. DNA for the CDR3: TGTGCCAGCAGTCCCCAATCCGGGACAACTAGAATCTGGGAGCATTTT. Its translation is CASSPQSGTTRIWEHF.

V usage is TRBV5-6 and J usage is TRBJ2-1; 9 nucleotides align to TRBD2. V dropped 0 bases and J dropped 7; count of bases not matched to a gene: 5. CDR3 length equals 15 residues. Looked up from germline, CDR1 is SGHDT and CDR2 is YYEEEE. CDR3 nucleotides: TGTGCCAGCAGCTTGGCTTCGAGCGGGAGGAATGAGCAGTTCTTC. As protein: CASSLASSGRNEQFF.

The chain couples TRBV9 to TRBJ2-7; TRBD1 matches 8 bases. V was clipped by 2 bases and J by 6 bases; unmatched bases: 7. The CDR3 extends over 14 amino acids. Germline V CDR1 and CDR2: SGDLS, YYNGEE. CDR3 sequence: CASSVWTGSSEQYF. The CDR3, as DNA: TGTGCCAGCAGCGTTTGGACAGGGTCATCCGAGCAGTACTTC.

The chain employs TRBV9 and TRBJ1-3; the D gene is possibly TRBD1 (6 bases). Germline V gives CDR1 SGDLS, CDR2 YYNGEE. The CDR3 loop spans 15 amino acids. The V end lost 3 bases, the J end lost 3 bases, and 13 bases lay between the germline ends. The CDR3 is CASSERQAVGNTIYF. The CDR3 DNA sequence: TGTGCCAGCAGCGAACGACAGGCGGTTGGAAACACCATATATTTT.

This clone was seen a single time. The genes are TRBV28 and TRBJ2-2; TRBD2 aligns across 7 bases. Per germline, CDR1 MDHEN and CDR2 SYDVKM. The CDR3 contains 14 residues. The ends lost 6 bases at V and 6 bases at J; junction bases unmatched: 7. The CDR3 region is CASSPSGAAGELFF. The CDR3, as DNA: TGTGCCAGCAGCCCCAGCGGGGCAGCCGGGGAGCTGTTTTTT. The complete variable domain, with remaining parts taken from reference TRBV28 and TRBJ2-2, reads DVKVTQSSRYLVKRTGEKVFLECVQDMDHENMFWYRQDPGLGLRLIYFSYDVKMKEKGDIPEGYSVSREKKERFSLILESASTNQTSMYLCASSPSGAAGELFFGEGSRLTVL.

The chain recombines TRBV5-5 with TRBJ1-2; D is undetermined. The CDR3 spans 14 residues. Trimming removed 7 bases at V and 3 bases at J, with 16 bases between. From germline, CDR1 is SGHKS and CDR2 YYEKEE (reference sequence). DNA for the CDR3: TGTGCCAGCGCCCCTTATTCGTTCGACTATGGCTACACCTTC. Translation gives CASAPYSFDYGYTF.

This sequence joins TRBV11-3 and TRBJ2-3; D assignment may be TRBD1 or TRBD2 (5 bases each). The CDR3 extends over 15 amino acids. The germline V and J ends were trimmed by 4 bases and 5 bases, with 16 bases remaining between them. Germline V gene lookup returns CDR1 SGHNT and CDR2 YENEEA. In DNA form, the CDR3 reads TGTGCCAGCAGCTCGCCGGGACCCTTAGGAGATACGCAGTATTTT. It codes for CASSSPGPLGDTQYF.

CDR3 protein: CASSDAGLYGYTF. CDR3 DNA sequence: TGTGCCAGCAGTGACGCGGGTCTCTATGGCTACACCTTC. The chain carries TRBV28 and TRBJ1-2, with D unresolved. This CDR3 contains 13 residues. Germline V CDR1 and CDR2: MDHEN, SYDVKM. Trimming took off 5 bases at V and 4 bases at J, with 11 bases between the two ends.

This CDR3 reads CASSRTRDFYEQYF. Written as DNA, the CDR3 is TGTGCCAGTAGTAGGACCCGGGACTTCTACGAGCAGTACTTC. The V call is TRBV19, the J call TRBJ2-7, with TRBD2 as a possible D gene (6 bases). CDR1 and CDR2 (germline): LNHDA, SQIVND (reference sequence). Trimming left V 4 bases short and J 3 bases short, with 13 bases between. This CDR3 region has 14 residues. Full variable domain (outside the CDR3, taken from reference TRBV19 and TRBJ2-7): DGGITQSPKYLFRKEGQNVTLSCEQNLNHDAMYWYRQDPGQGLRLIYYSQIVNDFQKGDIAEGYSVSREKKESFPLTVTSAQKNPTAFYLCASSRTRDFYEQYFGPGTRLTVT.

The V call is TRBV7-2, the J call TRBJ2-5, with D possibly called TRBD1 or TRBD2 (5 bases each). The V and J ends lost 5 bases and 4 bases respectively, with 17 bases between them. The CDR3 runs to 15 residues. CDR1 is SGHTA, CDR2 FQGNSA, per germline. CDR3 sequence (DNA): TGTGCCAGCAGCACCCGATTGGGGGATGTAGAGACCCAGTACTTC. Translation gives CASSTRLGDVETQYF.